This T cell receptor beta chain came from a study of shared clonotypes between healthy human individuals. The repertoire was sequenced with immunoSEQ multiplex PCR; TCRdb's copy has only in-frame clones and lacks some. This sample has roughly 2,500,000 clones, with roughly 93% found just once. Germline CDR1 is GTSNPN and CDR2 is SVGIG (reference sequence). The CDR3 runs 15 residues. V gave up 4 bases and J gave up 1 base, with 16 bases separating them. All donors qualified as healthy HIV-negative adults and had experienced no recent acute infections or vaccinations. The chain employs TRBV30 and TRBJ2-5; D is perhaps TRBD1 or TRBD2 (5 bases each). The clonotype originates from a man aged 18 to 30 in good health. Some clones in this sample may be carry-over from other donors' samples. The sequenced sample was naive CD4+ T cells from PBMCs. Subset meaning: CD45RA+ positively selected. The chain's CDR3 is CAWKGTMGVQETQYF. The CDR3 bases are TGTGCCTGGAAGGGGACCATGGGCGTCCAAGAGACCCAGTACTTC.